Listed below are T cell receptor beta chains from one sample, sequenced in a study of blood T cell repertoires in COVID-19. Only in-frame clones appear in the TCRdb table, and some are missing; sequencing was by immunoSEQ multiplex PCR. The data show roughly 89,000 clones, roughly 80% seen once. The specimen sequenced was peripheral blood. All receptors come from a woman older than 75 with acute or convalescent COVID-19. CDR3s include the opening cysteine and the closing phenylalanine or tryptophan. A D gene is named only where the DNA matches it firmly. Expanded clones get a size class; other rows say once, few or many, or leave the size out.

TRBV6-6	TRBD1	TRBJ2-7	.	TGTGCCAGCAGGTGGACAGGAAAGACCTACGAGCAGTACTTC	CASRWTGKTYEQYF
TRBV9	.	TRBJ1-1	.	TGTGCCAGCAGCGCCCTGACAGGACACACTGAAGCTTTCTTT	CASSALTGHTEAFF
TRBV7-9	.	TRBJ1-2	.	TGTGCCAGCAGCCAACGAAGGACGTCGGGAGATGGCTACACCTTC	CASSQRRTSGDGYTF
TRBV7-2	TRBD1	TRBJ1-2	.	TGTGCCAGCAGCCCAGCGGGACAGGGGGCGAAGTTTGCCACCTTC	CASSPAGQGAKFATF
TRBV7-9	TRBD1	TRBJ1-2	.	TGTGCCAGCAGTCGCGACAGGGAGCTCTATGGCTACACCTTC	CASSRDRELYGYTF
TRBV5-1	.	TRBJ2-7	.	TGCGCCAGCAGCTTGACAGGGTCCCCCTACGAGCAGTACTTC	CASSLTGSPYEQYF
TRBV5-1	.	TRBJ1-6	few	TGCGCCAGCAGCTTGGTTCAGGGACAAAATTCACCCCTCCACTTT	CASSLVQGQNSPLHF
TRBV27	.	TRBJ1-4	.	TGTGCCAGCAGTTATCGGGGGACTAATGAAAAACTGTTTTTT	CASSYRGTNEKLFF
TRBV10-1	.	TRBJ1-1	.	TGCGCCAGCAGTGCGGGGGTGAACACTGAAGCTTTCTTT	CASSAGVNTEAFF
TRBV6-6	TRBD1	TRBJ1-2	.	TGTGCCAGCAGCCAGGGACAGGGGGCATCCTATGGCTACACCTTC	CASSQGQGASYGYTF
TRBV24-1	TRBD2	TRBJ2-3	.	TGTGCCACCAGTGATTCGGGACTAGCGGGGATCACAGATACGCAGTATTTT	CATSDSGLAGITDTQYF
TRBV28	.	TRBJ1-3	.	TGTGCCATTACCCGCTGGGCGGGAGGAAACACCATATATTTT	CAITRWAGGNTIYF
TRBV2	.	TRBJ2-2	.	TGTGCCAGCAGTACAGATATCGGGGAGCTGTTTTTT	CASSTDIGELFF
TRBV6-5	.	TRBJ1-2	.	TGTGCCAGCTGCCAGGCTAACTATGGCTACACCTTC	CASCQANYGYTF
TRBV19	.	TRBJ1-4	.	TGTGCCAGTAGTATTTCCGGGAATGAAAAACTGTTTTTT	CASSISGNEKLFF
TRBV6-6	TRBD1	TRBJ1-1	once	TGTGCCAGCAGGGACAGGGAGGCGCCCACTGAAGCTTTCTTT	CASRDREAPTEAFF
TRBV7-3	.	TRBJ2-3	.	TGTGCCAGCAGCTTAGACGGGGGGCTCTTTCAGAGCACAGATACGCAGTATTTT	CASSLDGGLFQSTDTQYF
TRBV28	.	TRBJ2-1	.	TGTGCCACCGGAGGGGTTTTCCACAATGAGCAGTTCTTC	CATGGVFHNEQFF
TRBV9	.	TRBJ2-3	once	TGTGCCAGCAGCGTAGGGACGGGGGAATTCACAGATACGCAGTATTTT	CASSVGTGEFTDTQYF
TRBV11-3	.	TRBJ1-1	.	TGTGCCAGCAGCGGCGGGAGCTTTATGGGCACTGAAGCTTTCTTT	CASSGGSFMGTEAFF
TRBV9	.	TRBJ1-1	.	TGTGCCAGCAGCGTAGCAGGATATCACACTGAAGCTTTCTTT	CASSVAGYHTEAFF
TRBV30	TRBD1	TRBJ1-6	.	TGTGCCTGGAATCGGGACAGGGGAGGATTTGGGCCCCTCCACTTT	CAWNRDRGGFGPLHF
TRBV5-1	TRBD1	TRBJ2-7	.	TGCGCCAGCAGCCCCGGGACAGCCTCCTACGAGCAGTACTTC	CASSPGTASYEQYF
TRBV4-3	TRBD1	TRBJ1-1	once	TGCGCCAGCAGTTTATACAGGGGACGATCATCGATAAACACTGAAGCTTTCTTT	CASSLYRGRSSINTEAFF
TRBV10-2	.	TRBJ1-5	.	TGCGCCAGCAGTGACGCGAGTCAGCCCCAGCATTTT	CASSDASQPQHF
TRBV28	TRBD2	TRBJ2-7	.	TGTGCCAGCAGTTTAAGGCGGGGGTCCTACGAGCAGTACTTC	CASSLRRGSYEQYF
TRBV5-4	TRBD1	TRBJ1-1	.	TGTGCCAGCAGCTTGGGGCGGGCAGGGGGCGAAGCTTTCTTT	CASSLGRAGGEAFF
TRBV19	TRBD2	TRBJ2-7	.	TGTGCCAGTAGTCCCGGGGGGTGGTCTAGCTCCTACGAGCAGTACTTC	CASSPGGWSSSYEQYF
TRBV2	.	TRBJ1-6	.	TGTGCCAGCAGGAACCTTTGGACTAGTAATTCACCCCTCCACTTT	CASRNLWTSNSPLHF
TRBV18	TRBD1	TRBJ1-2	.	TGTGCCAGCTCGCAGTCCAATTACGGGACAGGGCAATATGGCTACACCTTC	CASSQSNYGTGQYGYTF
TRBV3-1/TRBV3-2	TRBD2	TRBJ2-1	.	TGTGCCAGCAGCCAAGACTTAGCGGGGGGACCCTACAATGAGCAGTTCTTC	CASSQDLAGGPYNEQFF
TRBV7-2	TRBD1	TRBJ1-5	once	TGTGCCAGCAGCTTAGAATCGGGACAGTACATGCTGCCCCAGCATTTT	CASSLESGQYMLPQHF